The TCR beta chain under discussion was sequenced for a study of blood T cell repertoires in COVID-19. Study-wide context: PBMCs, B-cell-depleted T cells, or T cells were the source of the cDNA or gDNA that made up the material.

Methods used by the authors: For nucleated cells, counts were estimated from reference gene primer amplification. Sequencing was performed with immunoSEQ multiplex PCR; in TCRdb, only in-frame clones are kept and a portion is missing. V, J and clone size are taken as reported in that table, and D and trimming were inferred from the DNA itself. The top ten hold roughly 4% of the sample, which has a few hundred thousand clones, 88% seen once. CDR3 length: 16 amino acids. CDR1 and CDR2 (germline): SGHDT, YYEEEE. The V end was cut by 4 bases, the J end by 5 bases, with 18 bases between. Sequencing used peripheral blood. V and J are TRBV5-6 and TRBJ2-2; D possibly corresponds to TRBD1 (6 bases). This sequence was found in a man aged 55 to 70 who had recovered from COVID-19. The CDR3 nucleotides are TGTGCCAGCAGCATTGCTCCCGGGACATGGACCGGGGAGCTGTTTTTT. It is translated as CASSIAPGTWTGELFF. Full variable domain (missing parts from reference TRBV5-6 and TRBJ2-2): DAGVTQSPTHLIKTRGQQVTLRCSPKSGHDTVSWYQQALGQGPQFIFQYYEEEERQRGNFPDRFSGHQFPNYSSELNVNALLLGDSALYLCASSIAPGTWTGELFFGEGSRLTVL.